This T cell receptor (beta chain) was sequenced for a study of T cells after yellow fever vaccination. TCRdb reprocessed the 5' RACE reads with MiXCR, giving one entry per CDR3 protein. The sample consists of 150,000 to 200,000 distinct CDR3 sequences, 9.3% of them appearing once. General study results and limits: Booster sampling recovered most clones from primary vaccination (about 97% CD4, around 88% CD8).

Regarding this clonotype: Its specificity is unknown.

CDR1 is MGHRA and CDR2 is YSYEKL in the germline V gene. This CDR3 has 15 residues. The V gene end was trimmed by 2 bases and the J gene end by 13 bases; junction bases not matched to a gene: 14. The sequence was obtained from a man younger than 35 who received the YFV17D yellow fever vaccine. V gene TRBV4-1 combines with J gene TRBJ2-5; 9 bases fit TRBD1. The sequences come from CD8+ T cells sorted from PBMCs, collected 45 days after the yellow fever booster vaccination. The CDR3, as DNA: TGCGCCAGCAGCCAACCGGGACAGGGTTTTAGTGGGGCGTACTTC. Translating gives CASSQPGQGFSGAYF.